The 32 T cell receptor beta chains reported below all come from one sample, sequenced in a study of metastatic and nonmetastatic thyroid tumors. TCRdb called clones again from the PCR reads with MiXCR. Found here are about 93,000 clones, 9.5% to 15% of them singletons; the top ten hold around 11%. Thyroid surgery had not been preceded by any treatment in any patient. The specimen was blood. The receptors shown here come from a female donor with papillary thyroid cancer or a benign thyroid nodule (not recorded which). Some clones in this sample may be carry-over from other donors' samples.

The table lists this clone with many counts. CDR3 in amino acids: CASSYSPGQGAGGSEAFF. The CDR3 nucleotides read TGTGCCAGCAGTTACTCGCCGGGACAGGGGGCGGGAGGGTCGGAAGCTTTCTTT. The rearrangement uses TRBV6-6 and TRBJ1-1, with TRBD1 identical over 12 bases. There are 18 residues in the CDR3. The V and J ends lost 0 bases and 8 bases, in that order; junction bases with no gene match: 13. Germline lookup yields CDR1 MNHNY and CDR2 SVGAGI (reference sequence).

A remark on this clone: Compared with germline, one end of the junction differs, possibly owing to a read error. V is TRBV9 and J is TRBJ2-6, with D possibly matching TRBD1 (8 bases). This CDR3 has 17 residues. CDR1 is SGDLS, CDR2 YYNGEE, per germline. CDR3 in DNA: TGTGCCAGCAGCGCAGTACAGGGGGGGTCTGGGCCCAACGTCCTGACTTTC. This sequence encodes CASSAVQGGSGPNVLTF.

This clone was counted at least ten times. The chain employs TRBV27 and TRBJ1-1, with unresolved D. Germline V gene sequence: CDR1 MNHEY, CDR2 SMNVEV (reference sequence). The CDR3 covers 13 residues. V lost 11 bases and J lost 1, with 14 bases in between. This CDR3 is CAASVASNTEAFF. For the CDR3, the DNA is TGTGCCGCCTCTGTCGCATCGAACACTGAAGCTTTCTTT.

In its sample, this clone was seen many times. The V gene is TRBV20-1, the J gene TRBJ2-3, with TRBD2 as a possible D gene (5 bases). Germline V CDR1 and CDR2: DFQATT, SNEGSKA (reference sequence). The CDR3 spans 14 residues. Trimming took off 6 bases at V and 0 bases at J, with 13 bases between the two ends. The CDR3 is CSAQRAVSTDTQYF. As DNA, the CDR3 is TGCAGTGCCCAGAGGGCAGTTAGCACAGATACGCAGTATTTT.

The V gene is TRBV2, the J gene TRBJ2-7; D tentatively fits TRBD1 or TRBD2 (5 bases each). Germline V gene sequence: CDR1 SNHLY, CDR2 FYNNEI. This CDR3 contains 14 residues. Trimming pared 2 bases from V and 2 bases from J, leaving 10 bases between. In DNA form, the CDR3 reads TGTGCCAGCAGTGAAATAAGGGGAGCCTACGAGCAGTACTTC. Encoded protein: CASSEIRGAYEQYF.

This rearrangement joins TRBV28 to TRBJ2-7; D might be TRBD1 (6 bases). There are 15 residues in the CDR3. CDR1 and CDR2 (germline): MDHEN, SYDVKM. Trimming stripped 2 bases from V and 7 bases from J, with 18 bases between. CDR3 in DNA: TGTGCCAGCAGTTTAGTAGGACAGTGTGCGAGGGAGCAGTACTTC. Amino acid sequence: CASSLVGQCAREQYF. Full variable domain (remainder filled in from reference TRBV28 and TRBJ2-7): DVKVTQSSRYLVKRTGEKVFLECVQDMDHENMFWYRQDPGLGLRLIYFSYDVKMKEKGDIPEGYSVSREKKERFSLILESASTNQTSMYLCASSLVGQCAREQYFGPGTRLTVT.

This clone was found many times. The chain combines TRBV4-1 with TRBJ2-7, with 7 bases fitting TRBD1. The CDR3 spans 14 residues. Germline loops: CDR1 MGHRA, CDR2 YSYEKL. V lost 4 bases, J lost 3 bases, and 6 bases stayed unmatched. CDR3 nucleotide sequence: TGCGCCAGCAGCCCTCCGGGACAGTACTACGAGCAGTACTTC. Translated: CASSPPGQYYEQYF.

Many counts were recorded for this clone. The chain joins TRBV5-6 to TRBJ2-1, with 7 bases identical to TRBD1. After removal of 4 bases from V and 7 bases from J, the junction contained 11 bases not matched to a gene. From germline, CDR1 is SGHDT and CDR2 YYEEEE. This CDR3 comprises 15 residues. The CDR3 protein is CASSTDRDFANEQFF. CDR3 DNA: TGTGCCAGCAGCACTGACAGGGATTTCGCGAATGAGCAGTTCTTC.

This clone occurred many times. The CDR3 protein is CASSLRWAGNSPLHF. CDR3 bases: TGTGCCAGCAGTTTACGGTGGGCTGGGAATTCACCCCTCCACTTT. V and J are TRBV27 and TRBJ1-6; no reliable D call. Germline V lookup: CDR1 MNHEY, CDR2 SMNVEV (reference sequence). This CDR3 contains 15 residues. V was pared by 2 bases and J by 7 bases, with 12 bases between.

Remarks on this clone: This may stem from a read error, because a much larger clone lies one nucleotide away. The CDR3 does not end in the conserved phenylalanine or tryptophan, so this is likely a read error. The chain carries TRBV7-2 and TRBJ2-7, with D unresolved. Per germline, CDR1 SGHTA and CDR2 FQGNSA. The CDR3 loop spans 12 amino acids. Trimming cost V 7 bases and J 3 bases, with 10 bases left between them. The CDR3 nucleotides read TGTGCCAGCATCTTGACCTTCTACGAGCAGTACTCC. It is translated as CASILTFYEQYS.

This clone has ten or more counts. This CDR3 reads CASNSGQGPGEKLFF. In DNA form, the CDR3 reads TGTGCCAGCAACTCAGGTCAGGGACCAGGTGAAAAACTGTTTTTT. The genes are TRBV28 and TRBJ1-4; tentative D call: TRBD1 (5 bases). The ends were cut back, 7 bases at V and 7 bases at J, with 19 bases in the middle. The germline V gene has CDR1 MDHEN and CDR2 SYDVKM. This CDR3 is built from 15 residues.

The chain employs TRBV7-8 and TRBJ2-7; D assignment may be TRBD1 or TRBD2 (5 bases each). There are 15 residues in the CDR3. Trimming shortened V by 5 bases and J by 0 bases, and 14 bases separated the two germline ends. Germline CDR1 SGHVS, CDR2 FQNEAQ. CDR3 residues: CASSSVGGRSYEQYF. CDR3 nucleotide sequence: TGTGCCAGCAGCAGCGTTGGGGGTCGCTCCTACGAGCAGTACTTC.

In this sample, this clone turned up many times. The chain recombines TRBV6-2 or TRBV6-3 with TRBJ2-3; perhaps D is TRBD1 or TRBD2 (5 bases each). This CDR3 is 12 amino acids long. Deletions cut 6 bases from V and 7 bases from J, with 11 bases between. Per germline, CDR1 MNHEY and CDR2 SVGEGT. This CDR3 reads CASSLGPYTQYF. The CDR3 DNA sequence: TGTGCCAGCAGCCTGGGACCGTATACGCAGTATTTT.

Notes on this clone: A read error may explain this, as a much larger clone is one base away. The same CDR3 also results from other DNA sequences found in this sample. Here the CDR3 reads CSVEEPYGYTF. The CDR3 DNA reads TGCAGCGTTGAGGAGCCCTATGGCTACACCTTC. V and J are TRBV29-1 and TRBJ1-2; no reliable D call. V lost 3 bases and J lost 4, with 6 bases in between. This CDR3 spans 11 amino acids. The V gene's germline CDR1 is SQVTM and CDR2 ANQGSEA.

This clone was recorded at least ten times. This chain joins TRBV2 and TRBJ1-2; D gene uncertain. From germline, CDR1 is SNHLY and CDR2 FYNNEI. This CDR3 has 13 amino acids. V lost 6 bases and J 3 bases, leaving 11 bases between the germline ends. In nucleotides, the CDR3 is TGTGCCAGCAGGACTACGGCGGACTATGGCTACACCTTC. It codes for CASRTTADYGYTF.

In this sample, this clone turned up many times. V is TRBV5-5 and J is TRBJ2-1; 12 bases map to TRBD2. The CDR3 totals 18 residues. The J segment lost 0 bases and the V segment lost 3 bases, leaving 7 bases of the junction unmatched. CDR1 SGHKS and CDR2 YYEKEE come from the germline V gene (reference sequence). The CDR3 sequence: CASSSAGLAGSSYNEQFF. CDR3 sequence (DNA): TGTGCCAGCAGCTCTGCGGGACTAGCGGGTTCCTCCTACAATGAGCAGTTCTTC.

This clone was recorded many times. The chain uses TRBV19 and TRBJ1-5; the D is unclear. Germline-derived CDR1 and CDR2 are LNHDA and SQIVND (reference sequence). The CDR3 length is 16 residues. V gave up 3 bases and J gave up 3 bases, with 15 bases separating them. In nucleotides, the CDR3 is TGTGCCAGTAGTATGACCAGAGCAGCCTTCAATCAGCCCCAGCATTTT. Translation: CASSMTRAAFNQPQHF.

This clone was seen repeatedly, ten times or more. The chain is built from TRBV29-1 and TRBJ1-1; tentative D call: TRBD1 (6 bases). CDR3 size: 11 residues. CDR1 SQVTM and CDR2 ANQGSEA come from the germline V gene. V lost 7 bases to trimming and J lost 7 bases, with 13 bases between them. The CDR3, as DNA: TGCAGCGGGATGGGGGGCGGTGAAGCTTTCTTT. Translating gives CSGMGGGEAFF.

The sample holds many counts of this clone. The chain recombines TRBV4-3 with TRBJ1-2; D may be TRBD1 (6 bases). V was clipped by 1 base and J by 6 bases, with 18 bases between them. Per the germline V gene, CDR1 is LGHNA and CDR2 is YSLEER. This CDR3 is 16 amino acids long. Here the CDR3 DNA reads TGCGCCAGCAGCCAAGGGGGGGCAGGGGACCGTCATGGCTACACCTTC. Translation gives CASSQGGAGDRHGYTF.

This clone has ten or more counts. As DNA, the CDR3 is TGTGCCTGGAGTGTACTAGCGGGAGGGGTAAATGAGCAGTTCTTC. It specifies CAWSVLAGGVNEQFF. V usage is TRBV30 and J usage is TRBJ2-1, with 13 bases matching TRBD2. Germline V lookup: CDR1 GTSNPN, CDR2 SVGIG (reference sequence). The CDR3 loop spans 15 amino acids. The V gene end was trimmed by 0 bases and the J gene end by 7 bases; junction bases not matched to a gene: 3.

The chain has TRBV6-1 and TRBJ1-2; D is undetermined. The germline gives CDR1 MNHNS, CDR2 SASEGT. Deletions cut 1 base from V and 4 bases from J, with 10 bases between. CDR3 length equals 14 residues. CDR3 coding DNA: TGTGCCAGCAGTGAAGGCGCAACGACCTATGGCTACACCTTC. This codes for CASSEGATTYGYTF.

This clone was detected many times. The chain carries TRBV7-8 and TRBJ2-7; TRBD1 matches 7 bases. Losses at the gene ends were 6 bases for V and 3 bases for J; bases not matched to a gene: 5. CDR3 size: 13 residues. CDR1 is SGHVS, CDR2 FQNEAQ, per germline. The CDR3 nucleotides read TGTGCCAGCAGTTGGGACAGCCACTACGAGCAGTACTTC. This gives the protein CASSWDSHYEQYF.

As concerns this clone: One base away lies a much larger clone, so this may be a sequencing read error. This chain joins TRBV2 and TRBJ1-2; D may be TRBD1 (6 bases). The V end was cut by 6 bases, the J end by 6 bases, with 17 bases between. Germline CDR1 is SNHLY and CDR2 is FYNNEI. CDR3 length equals 14 residues. The CDR3 DNA reads as TGTGCCAGCAGGAAGGGGGAGAGTACAGATGGCTACACCTTC. As protein: CASRKGESTDGYTF. The whole variable domain, remainder taken from reference TRBV2 and TRBJ1-2, is EPEVTQTPSHQVTQMGQEVILRCVPISNHLYFYWYRQILGQKVEFLVSFYNNEISEKSEIFDDQFSVERPDGSNFTLKIRSTKLEDSAMYFCASRKGESTDGYTFGSGTRLTVV.

Ten or more counts support this clone. CDR3: CASRPLAGGPNNEQFF. DNA of the CDR3: TGTGCCAGTAGGCCACTAGCGGGAGGCCCGAACAATGAGCAGTTCTTC. The chain links TRBV19 to TRBJ2-1; 12 bases fit TRBD2. The CDR3 runs 16 residues. After removal of 6 bases from V and 5 bases from J, the junction contained 8 bases not matched to a gene. The germline V gene has CDR1 LNHDA and CDR2 SQIVND (reference sequence).

This clone was detected many times. The chain carries TRBV5-4 and TRBJ2-1; D gene unclear. V was shortened by 4 bases and J by 7 bases, with 9 bases between the two germline ends. The CDR3 has 12 amino acids. Germline values: CDR1 SGHNT, CDR2 YYREEE (reference sequence). CDR3 in amino acids: CASSVYGNEQFF. CDR3 bases: TGTGCCAGCAGCGTATATGGGAATGAGCAGTTCTTC.

This clone was picked up many times. The chain employs TRBV18 and TRBJ1-2; 9 nucleotides align to TRBD1. V trimming: 4 bases; J trimming: 5 bases; junction bases outside the gene matches: 11. The CDR3 totals 16 residues. CDR1 and CDR2 from the germline V gene are KGHSH and LQKENI. The CDR3, as DNA: TGTGCCAGCTCACGTCCGCGGGACAGGGTGGAGTATGGCTACACCTTC. This codes for CASSRPRDRVEYGYTF.

This clone was found many times. This rearrangement joins TRBV15 to TRBJ2-2; D gene uncertain. CDR3 length: 14 residues. Trimming took off 7 bases at V and 6 bases at J, with 15 bases between the two ends. Germline V gene sequence: CDR1 LNHNV, CDR2 YYDKDF (reference sequence). The CDR3, as DNA: TGTGCCACCATCCGCAGTGGTGGTCCCGGGGAGCTGTTTTTT. Translating gives CATIRSGGPGELFF.

V usage is TRBV7-8 and J usage is TRBJ2-7, with D perhaps assigned TRBD1 or TRBD2 (5 bases each). This CDR3 has 15 residues. The germline gives CDR1 SGHVS, CDR2 FQNEAQ. V dropped 6 bases and J dropped 7 bases, with 22 bases sitting between them. CDR3 residues: CASRLVVGVGWEQYF. The CDR3 bases are TGTGCCAGCAGGTTGGTCGTGGGGGTAGGATGGGAGCAGTACTTC.

With respect to this clone: This sequence may be a read error, since a much larger clone differs from it by one base. V and J are TRBV11-2 and TRBJ2-2; 8 bases are a match to TRBD2. Germline V CDR1 and CDR2: SGHAT, FQNNGV. This CDR3 spans 15 amino acids. DNA for the CDR3: TGTGCCAGCAGCGACGGGACTAGAGTCACCGGAGAGCTGTTTTTT. Protein product: CASSDGTRVTGELFF.

This clone was seen repeatedly, ten times or more. The V call is TRBV20-1, the J call TRBJ2-1; 11 bases are a match to TRBD2. This CDR3 comprises 17 residues. Germline values: CDR1 DFQATT, CDR2 SNEGSKA (reference sequence). Trimming at V came to 5 bases and at J to 4 bases, leaving 13 bases not matched to a gene. CDR3 protein: CSAVNHLLAGVYNEQFF. CDR3 sequence (DNA): TGCAGTGCTGTGAATCATTTACTAGCGGGGGTTTACAATGAGCAGTTCTTC.

This clone was seen ten or more times. The chain joins TRBV12-3 or TRBV12-4 to TRBJ2-7, with a tentative D call TRBD2 (6 bases). The CDR3 loop spans 18 amino acids. V was pared by 5 bases and J by 3 bases, with 26 bases between. CDR3: CASSRWRAGSAGIYEQYF. The CDR3 DNA is TGTGCCAGCAGTCGTTGGAGGGCTGGTAGTGCTGGGATCTACGAGCAGTACTTC.

At least ten counts were recorded for this clone. The genes are TRBV11-1 and TRBJ2-3, with no clear D. Trimming left V 5 bases short and J 2 bases short, with 14 bases between. The length of the CDR3 is 15 residues. Germline CDR1 and CDR2: SGHAT and FQDESV (reference sequence). The CDR3 spells CASSRLGQITDTQYF. In DNA, the CDR3 is TGTGCCAGCAGCCGACTCGGGCAGATCACAGATACGCAGTATTTT.